This TCR beta chain was profiled in a study of shared clonotypes between healthy human individuals. Measured with immunoSEQ multiplex PCR; TCRdb has only the in-frame clones, and not every one. The data hold about 470,000 clones, with around 79% observed a single time. Sequences were obtained from PBMCs. The sequence was obtained from a woman in her 40s in good health. Some clones in this sample may be carry-over from other donors' samples.

CDR3 amino acids: CASSLEAPQEQFF. The CDR3 DNA reads as TGTGCCAGCAGCTTAGAGGCCCCGCAAGAGCAGTTCTTC. The chain has TRBV11-2 and TRBJ2-1; D unresolved. The length of the CDR3 is 13 residues. V was clipped by 0 bases and J by 10 bases, with 10 bases between them. The V gene's germline CDR1 is SGHAT and CDR2 FQNNGV.